This TCR beta chain was observed in a study of blood T cell repertoires in COVID-19. About the study: Samples taken during acute and convalescent COVID-19 were collected in the United States, Italy and Spain. T cells, B-cell-depleted T cells, or PBMCs provided the cDNA or gDNA that served as material.

In the original analysis: It was from reference gene primer amplification that nucleated cell counts were estimated. Assay: immunoSEQ multiplex PCR; the TCRdb copy retains only in-frame clones and omits some. That table supplies the V and J calls and clone size; D and trimming were determined from the DNA. Of fewer than 200,000 clones in the sample, approximately 90% were seen once. This clonotype originated in a man between 45 and 60 years old with acute or convalescent COVID-19. Input material: peripheral blood.

The CDR3 DNA reads TGTGCCAGTAGTACCCCCCGGACAGGGCTAACTGGGGCCAACGTCCTGACTTTC. The encoded protein is CASSTPRTGLTGANVLTF. This chain links TRBV19 with TRBJ2-6, with 8 bases fitting TRBD1. Germline V gene data show CDR1 as LNHDA and CDR2 as SQIVND (reference sequence). V was clipped by 4 bases and J by 2 bases; unmatched bases: 10. The CDR3 sequence is 18 residues long.